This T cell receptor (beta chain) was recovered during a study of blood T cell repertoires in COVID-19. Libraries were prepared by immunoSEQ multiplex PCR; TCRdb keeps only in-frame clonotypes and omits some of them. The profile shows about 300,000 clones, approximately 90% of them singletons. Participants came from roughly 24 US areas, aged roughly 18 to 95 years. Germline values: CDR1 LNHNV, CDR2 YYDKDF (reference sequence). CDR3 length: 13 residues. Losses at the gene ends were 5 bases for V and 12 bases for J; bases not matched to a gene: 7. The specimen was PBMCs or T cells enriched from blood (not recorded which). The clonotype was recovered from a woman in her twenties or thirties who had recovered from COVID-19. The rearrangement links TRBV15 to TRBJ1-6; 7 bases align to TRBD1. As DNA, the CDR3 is TGTGCCACCAGCGGAGGCAGGGGGAGACCCCTCCACTTT. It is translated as CATSGGRGRPLHF. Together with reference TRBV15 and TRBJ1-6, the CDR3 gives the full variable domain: DAMVIQNPRYQVTQFGKPVTLSCSQTLNHNVMYWYQQKSSQAPKLLFHYYDKDFNNEADTPDNFQSRRPNTSFCFLDIRSPGLGDTAMYLCATSGGRGRPLHFGNGTRLTVT.